The 18 T cell receptor beta chains below were found in one sample sequenced in a study of T cells in Graves' hyperthyroidism and ophthalmopathy. It was RNA transcripts that yielded the amplified TCR beta CDR3 regions. RT-PCR in the first round (using the HTBI primer set) targeted the TCR CDR3. TCRdb used MiXCR to reprocess the multiplex PCR reads, holding one entry per CDR3 protein. This repertoire shows under 40,000 distinct CDR3 sequences, under 65% found once; its top ten account for 25%. Sequencing was carried out using blood. The source of these receptors is a woman aged 40 to 50 with Graves' ophthalmopathy.

The chain's CDR3 is CASSVLQLTGHVDNEQFF. The CDR3 DNA sequence: TGTGCCAGTAGTGTACTGCAATTAACAGGGCACGTCGACAATGAGCAGTTCTTC. The V and J genes are TRBV19 and TRBJ2-1; a weak D match, TRBD1 (6 bases). CDR1 and CDR2 from the germline V gene are LNHDA and SQIVND (reference sequence). The V gene lost 5 bases and the J gene lost 5 bases, with 25 bases spanning the gap. This CDR3 has 18 residues.

This sequence joins TRBV2 and TRBJ1-3; D is possibly TRBD1 or TRBD2 (5 bases each). The DNA end is more similar to TRBJ2-2, so the J call may be wrong. This CDR3 has 14 residues. Germline V gene sequence: CDR1 SNHLY, CDR2 FYNNEI. The CDR3 spells CASSGQGVTGELFF. The CDR3 DNA reads TGTGCCAGCAGTGGTCAGGGAGTCACCGGGGAGCTGTTTTTT.

J is TRBJ2-7 and V is TRBV20-1, with 10 nucleotides matching TRBD2. The germline V gene encodes CDR1 DFQATT and CDR2 SNEGSKA (reference sequence). This CDR3 region has 15 residues. The junction had 3 bases not matched to a gene; V was cut back by 1 base and J by 0 bases. CDR3 DNA sequence: TGCAGTGCTAGAGGTAGGACTAGCGGCTCCTACGAGCAGTACTTC. It is translated as CSARGRTSGSYEQYF.

For the CDR3, the DNA is TGCAGTGCTCACCGGGACGGCGGCGCAGGCTACACCTTC. Protein sequence: CSAHRDGGAGYTF. The chain links TRBV20-1 to TRBJ1-2; D may be TRBD1 (5 bases). V dropped 5 bases and J dropped 8 bases, with 18 bases sitting between them. This CDR3 is built from 13 residues. Germline V CDR1 and CDR2: DFQATT, SNEGSKA (reference sequence).

This clonotype was observed many times. The J gene is TRBJ2-2, the V gene TRBV14; D is uncertain. V was cut by 2 bases and J by 0 bases, with 7 bases left in between. CDR3 length: 15 amino acids. CDR1 SGHDN and CDR2 FVKESK come from the germline V gene. The CDR3 DNA reads TGTGCCAGCAGCCAATGGCAACCGAACACCGGGGAGCTGTTTTTT. It codes for CASSQWQPNTGELFF.

A word on this clonotype: The missing conserved phenylalanine or tryptophan at the end of this CDR3 makes a read error likely. The CDR3 nucleotides read TGCGCCAACAGCTTGGTTGGGGGGCGTAACACTGAAGCTTTCCTT. Its translation is CANSLVGGRNTEAFL. The chain is built from TRBV5-1 and TRBJ1-1; tentatively, D is TRBD1 (6 bases). Per germline, CDR1 SGHRS and CDR2 YFSETQ. This CDR3 is 15 amino acids long.

This chain connects TRBV6-2 or TRBV6-3 to TRBJ2-1, with TRBD2 matching over 13 bases. The junction had 14 bases not matched to a gene; V was cut back by 3 bases and J by 9 bases. Looked up from germline, CDR1 is MNHEY and CDR2 is SVGEGT. The length of the CDR3 is 18 residues. The CDR3 reads CASSYKSAGTSGVGEQFF. The CDR3 DNA follows: TGTGCCAGCAGTTATAAATCCGCCGGGACTAGCGGGGTCGGTGAGCAGTTCTTC.

A note on this clonotype: The junction departs from germline at one end; a sequencing error may be responsible. J is TRBJ2-7 and V is TRBV11-2; TRBD1 matches at 10 bases. The CDR3 is made up of 14 amino acids. Germline values: CDR1 SGHAT, CDR2 FQNNGV. The CDR3 protein is CVSSLDRGLYEQYF. The CDR3 DNA follows: TGCGTCAGCAGCTTAGACAGGGGGCTCTACGAGCAGTACTTC. The complete variable domain, with remaining parts taken from reference TRBV11-2 and TRBJ2-7, reads EAGVAQSPRYKIIEKRQSVAFWCNPISGHATLYWYQQILGQGPKLLIQFQNNGVVDDSQLPKDRFSAERLKGVDSTLKIQPAKLEDSAVYLCVSSLDRGLYEQYFGPGTRLTVT.

V is TRBV29-1 and J is TRBJ2-3, with 12 bases lining up with TRBD1. CDR3 length: 15 residues. From germline, CDR1 is SQVTM and CDR2 ANQGSEA. V dropped 6 bases and J dropped 6; count of bases not matched to a gene: 10. CDR3 sequence: CSVAEGQGAGDTQYF. The CDR3 bases are TGCAGCGTAGCGGAGGGACAGGGGGCGGGGGATACGCAGTATTTT.

The J gene is TRBJ2-2, the V gene TRBV9, with 7 bases fitting TRBD1. CDR1 and CDR2 from the germline V gene are SGDLS and YYNGEE. The V gene end was trimmed by 4 bases and the J gene end by 4 bases; junction bases not matched to a gene: 1. This CDR3 comprises 13 residues. Here the CDR3 DNA reads TGTGCCAGCAGCAGGACAGGCACCGGGGAGCTGTTTTTT. Protein: CASSRTGTGELFF.

This clonotype was seen ten or more times. The chain uses TRBV6-1 and TRBJ2-7; 7 bases fit TRBD1. The CDR3 spans 12 residues. V lost 9 bases and J lost 5; bases outside the gene matches: 7. CDR1 is MNHNS, CDR2 SASEGT, per germline. DNA for the CDR3: TGTGCCAGTACTAGGGGGCCGAACGAGCAGTACTTC. This codes for CASTRGPNEQYF.

This clonotype was recorded many times. The chain uses TRBV12-3 or TRBV12-4 and TRBJ2-3; TRBD2 agrees at 10 bases. CDR3 length: 16 residues. V was pared by 6 bases and J by 2 bases, with 8 bases of the junction left unmatched. The CDR3 DNA is TGTGCCAGCAGGCCTAGCGGGGGATCCTTCACAGATACGCAGTATTTT. Translating it yields CASRPSGGSFTDTQYF.

This clonotype was detected ten times or more. The rearrangement joins TRBV12-3 or TRBV12-4 to TRBJ2-7; D gene unclear. The V gene lost 6 bases and the J gene lost 7 bases, with 13 bases spanning the gap. This CDR3 spans 12 amino acids. The DNA for the CDR3 is TGTGCCAGCAGGCCGATATTTGGGGAGCAGTACTTC. Its protein product is CASRPIFGEQYF.

This clonotype turned up a few times. J is TRBJ2-5 and V is TRBV15; possibly TRBD1 or TRBD2 for D (6 bases each). CDR1 is LNHNV, CDR2 YYDKDF, per germline (reference sequence). This CDR3 contains 15 residues. The germline V and J ends were trimmed by 5 bases and 3 bases, with 16 bases remaining between them. CDR3: CATSPRGHREETQYF. CDR3 coding DNA: TGTGCCACCAGCCCCCGGGGGCACAGGGAAGAGACCCAGTACTTC.

This clonotype has at least ten counts. V and J are TRBV20-1 and TRBJ2-1, with 9 bases lining up with TRBD1. Germline trimming cut 3 bases from V and 8 bases from J; bases unmatched to any gene: 11. The CDR3 runs 15 residues. Germline CDR1 and CDR2: DFQATT and SNEGSKA (reference sequence). The CDR3 DNA reads TGCAGTGCTAGTGGGGGGGACAGGGTGTTATATGAGCAGTTCTTC. Its translation: CSASGGDRVLYEQFF.

This chain links TRBV7-2 with TRBJ2-7; 11 bases map to TRBD2. The CDR3 consists of 17 residues. CDR1 is SGHTA, CDR2 FQGNSA, per germline. J gave up 4 bases and V 1 base, and 9 bases lay outside the gene matches. CDR3 in DNA: TGTGCCAGCAGCTTAGGGCTAGCGGGAGGAATTTTATACGAGCAGTACTTC. This encodes CASSLGLAGGILYEQYF.

This sequence joins TRBV7-3 and TRBJ1-5; unclear D gene. Trimming removed 1 base at V and 0 bases at J, with 13 bases between. CDR1 is SGHTA, CDR2 FQGTGA, per germline. The length of the CDR3 is 17 residues. Written as DNA, the CDR3 is TGTGCCAGCAGCTTAAGGCCCCGTTATTTTAGCAATCAGCCCCAGCATTTT. Residues: CASSLRPRYFSNQPQHF.

This clonotype has more than one count but fewer than ten. One end of the junction does not line up with germline, which may come from a read error. The V gene is TRBV11-2, the J gene TRBJ2-3; TRBD2 might be the D (6 bases). Looked up from germline, CDR1 is SGHAT and CDR2 is FQNNGV. There are 14 residues in the CDR3. The CDR3 DNA reads TGTGCCAGCGGCTTAGACAGCGGGACAGATACGCAGTATTTT. It encodes CASGLDSGTDTQYF.